The rows below give T cell receptor beta chains drawn from one sample of a study of T cell responses to AZD1222 COVID-19 vaccine. The method was immunoSEQ multiplex PCR; TCRdb's version includes in-frame clones alone and lacks a portion of them. The repertoire includes about 150,000 clones, about 90% of them detected once, and about 5.3% sits in the top ten. Sequenced material: peripheral blood, taken on day 0 of AZD1222 vaccination. These receptors came from an adult in good health. Each CDR3 is given with its conserved first and last residue. D genes are given only for firm matches. Not every row has a clone size; where given, it reads once, few, many or a size class.

- | TRBJ2-7 | - | TRBV19 | TGTGCCAGTAAAGGGGCAGACTCCTACGAGCAGTACTTC | CASKGADSYEQYF
- | TRBJ2-7 | once | TRBV7-2 | TGTGCCAGCAGCTTCGGCGGGTTGTACGAGCAGTACTTC | CASSFGGLYEQYF
- | TRBJ2-3 | - | TRBV5-4 | TGTGCCAGCAGCTTGCTTAGCAGTGGGAGCTCCCCAGATACGCAGTATTTT | CASSLLSSGSSPDTQYF
TRBD1 | TRBJ2-2 | - | TRBV25-1 | TGTGCCAGCGCCCGGGCAGGGGGTTTTACCGGGGAGCTGTTTTTT | CASARAGGFTGELFF
- | TRBJ2-5 | - | TRBV19 | TGTGCCAGTAACCGGCTGGGCGAGACCCAGTACTTC | CASNRLGETQYF
- | TRBJ1-1 | - | TRBV7-8 | TGTGCCAGCAGCTTAGACCCCCTCAAGGGGGACACTGAAGCTTTCTTT | CASSLDPLKGDTEAFF
TRBD2 | TRBJ2-1 | once | TRBV3-1/TRBV3-2 | TGTGCCAGCAGCCCAGCGGGAGGGCCTTCCCATGAGCAGTTCTTC | CASSPAGGPSHEQFF
- | TRBJ1-2 | - | TRBV7-2 | TGTGCCAGCAGCTTAGACAGCTGGTATGGCTACACCTTC | CASSLDSWYGYTF
- | TRBJ2-7 | - | TRBV19 | TGTGCCAGTAGGTCGGAGGCAACCTACGAGCAGTACTTC | CASRSEATYEQYF
- | TRBJ2-3 | - | TRBV7-3 | TGTGCCAGCAGTTCGGGACCGACAGATACGCAGTATTTT | CASSSGPTDTQYF
- | TRBJ2-6 | - | TRBV19 | TGTGCCAGTAAATATTCTGGGGCCAACGTCCTGACTTTC | CASKYSGANVLTF
- | TRBJ2-7 | - | TRBV5-1 | TGCGCCAGCAGCCCCCTCACGGACGACGAGCAGTACTTC | CASSPLTDDEQYF
TRBD2 | TRBJ2-2 | - | TRBV18 | TGTGCCAGCTCACCGAGGGAGGGCAACACCGGGGAGCTGTTTTTT | CASSPREGNTGELFF
- | TRBJ1-2 | - | TRBV29-1 | TGCAGCGCGGGACACTCCTATGGCTACACCTTC | CSAGHSYGYTF
- | TRBJ1-2 | few | TRBV6-5 | TGTGCCAGCAGTTTGGGGGCGGGTTATGGCTACACCTTC | CASSLGAGYGYTF
- | TRBJ1-3 | - | TRBV4-3 | TGCGCCAGCAGCCATCTCTCGGGAGCTGGAAACACCATATATTTT | CASSHLSGAGNTIYF
TRBD1 | TRBJ1-2 | - | TRBV27 | TGTGCCAGCAGTTCAGGGGGCGCGGAAAACTATGGCTACACCTTC | CASSSGGAENYGYTF
- | TRBJ2-7 | - | TRBV11-2 | TGTGCCAGCAGCTTAGGTTCGGCGGACGAGCAGTACTTC | CASSLGSADEQYF
- | TRBJ1-3 | - | TRBV7-2 | TGTGCCAGCAGCTTACGTCTTCGGCAACCAGCCCGAAACACCATATATTTT | CASSLRLRQPARNTIYF
- | TRBJ1-3 | - | TRBV2 | TGTGCCAGCAGGGGAGGTGGCGAAACACGGATATATTTT | CASRGGGETRIYF
TRBD2 | TRBJ2-7 | once | TRBV4-1 | TGCGCCAGCAGCCCCCAGCGGGGTAGCTCCTACGAGCAGTACTTC | CASSPQRGSSYEQYF
- | TRBJ1-5 | - | TRBV30 | TGTGCCTGGAGTACCCAGGGCGATCAGCCCCAGCATTTT | CAWSTQGDQPQHF
- | TRBJ1-1 | - | TRBV4-1 | TGCGCCAGCAGCCACGCTGTGGTTTCAGGCACTGAAGCTTTCTTT | CASSHAVVSGTEAFF
- | TRBJ1-6 | - | TRBV14 | TGTGCCAGCAGCCAAGATCTGCGGCGTAATTCACCCCTCCACTTT | CASSQDLRRNSPLHF
TRBD2 | TRBJ2-2 | - | TRBV19 | TGTGCCAGTAGAGCGGGAGGGAGCACCGGGGAGCTGTTTTTT | CASRAGGSTGELFF
TRBD2 | TRBJ2-1 | - | TRBV27 | TGTGCCAGCAGTACTGCAGGCGGGAGCTCCTACAATGAGCAGTTCTTC | CASSTAGGSSYNEQFF
- | TRBJ2-3 | - | TRBV6-4 | TGTGCCAGCAGTTCGTCGGCGGGCGCTAGCACAGATACGCAGTATTTT | CASSSSAGASTDTQYF
TRBD2 | TRBJ2-7 | - | TRBV11-2 | TGTGCCACTGCGGGAGGGCCTCTGGGCTACGAGCAGTACTTC | CATAGGPLGYEQYF
- | TRBJ1-5 | - | TRBV6-5 | TGTGCCAGCAGTTACAGGGGAGGCAATCAGCCCCAGCATTTT | CASSYRGGNQPQHF
- | TRBJ2-5 | once | TRBV9 | TGTGCCAGCAGCGTAGGATATCGGGGCTCGGAGACCCAGTACTTC | CASSVGYRGSETQYF
- | TRBJ1-1 | - | TRBV7-9 | TGTGCCAGCAGCCCCGACCAGGGTACTGAAGCTTTCTTT | CASSPDQGTEAFF
TRBD2 | TRBJ2-2 | once | TRBV19 | TGTGGGACTAGCGGGACCCTCGTGAGGGGCGGGGAGCTGTTTTTT | CGTSGTLVRGGELFF
- | TRBJ2-3 | - | TRBV27 | TGTGCCAGCAGTTACAGGGCCCCAGATACGCAGTATTTT | CASSYRAPDTQYF
- | TRBJ1-5 | - | TRBV19 | TGTGCCAGTAGTATGACCGAGTATAGCAATCAGCCCCAGCATTTT | CASSMTEYSNQPQHF
- | TRBJ2-3 | - | TRBV28 | TGTGCCAGCAGTTTCTATGGGGGAGTAAAAGATACGCAGTATTTT | CASSFYGGVKDTQYF
- | TRBJ2-7 | - | TRBV27 | TGTGCCAGCAGTTTATTAAGTGGGAGTACCTACGAGCAGTACTTC | CASSLLSGSTYEQYF
TRBD1 | TRBJ1-2 | - | TRBV30 | TGTGCCTGGAGCCAGGGACAGGGGGTAAATGGCTACACCTTC | CAWSQGQGVNGYTF
- | TRBJ2-2 | once | TRBV6-1 | TGTGCCAGCAGTGAACGGGCCCTCGGCGGGGAGCTGTTTTTT | CASSERALGGELFF
- | TRBJ2-2 | once | TRBV9 | TGTGCCAGCAGCGTAGAGGGGTTCACCGGGGAGCTGTTTTTT | CASSVEGFTGELFF
- | TRBJ2-3 | - | TRBV28 | TGTGCCAGCCGTCCGGGACCCAGCACAGATACGCAGTATTTT | CASRPGPSTDTQYF
- | TRBJ2-7 | - | TRBV27 | TGTGCCAGCAGTGAAACTAGAGGCGGCGAGCAGTACTTC | CASSETRGGEQYF
TRBD1 | TRBJ2-7 | - | TRBV4-2 | TGTGCCAGCAGCCAAGATCGGGGACAGGGGATCGGCGAGCAGTACTTC | CASSQDRGQGIGEQYF
- | TRBJ1-1 | - | TRBV5-1 | TGCGCCAGCAGCTTGCGGGGACCGAACACTGAAGCTTTCTTT | CASSLRGPNTEAFF
- | TRBJ2-7 | - | TRBV10-3 | TGTGCCATCAGTGACAGTCCCCCTATTTACGAGCAGTACTTC | CAISDSPPIYEQYF
TRBD1 | TRBJ1-2 | - | TRBV28 | TGTGCCAGCAGTTTACGCGGCGGGACAGATCGTGGCTACACCTTC | CASSLRGGTDRGYTF